Listed below are T cell receptor beta chains from one sample, sequenced in a study of CD8+ T cells in alopecia areata. Here immunoSEQ multiplex PCR was the method, and the copy in TCRdb shows in-frame clones only, minus some. The table shows more than 200,000 clones, with under 80% occurring only once. Sequencing was performed on CD4+ T cells sorted from blood, taken at week 0. These receptors were collected from a human donor with alopecia areata. Both conserved end residues are part of each CDR3. A D gene is named only where the DNA matches it firmly. Size values are once, few and many counts, or a class for expanded clones, and some rows have none.

v_call: TRBV30
j_call: TRBJ2-1
clone_size: NA
d_call: NA
cdr3_nt: TGTGCCTGGGGCGTCGGTATCCTACGGTCGGAAGAGCAGTTCTTC
cdr3_aa: CAWGVGILRSEEQFF

v_call: TRBV6-5
j_call: TRBJ1-1
clone_size: NA
d_call: TRBD1
cdr3_nt: TGTGCCAGCAGTTCCGGGGGAGGGGGCGGCTTTACTGAAGCTTTCTTT
cdr3_aa: CASSSGGGGGFTEAFF

v_call: TRBV10-3
j_call: TRBJ2-3
clone_size: few
d_call: NA
cdr3_nt: TGTGCCATCAGTGACGGCACAGATACGCAGTATTTT
cdr3_aa: CAISDGTDTQYF

v_call: TRBV30
j_call: TRBJ2-7
clone_size: NA
d_call: TRBD2
cdr3_nt: TGTGCCTCCGCTAGCGGCTCCTACGAGCAGTACTTC
cdr3_aa: CASASGSYEQYF

v_call: TRBV5-1
j_call: TRBJ2-7
clone_size: NA
d_call: NA
cdr3_nt: TGCGCCAGCAGCCCGCCCCCGGGCGAGCAGTACTTC
cdr3_aa: CASSPPPGEQYF

v_call: TRBV5-4
j_call: TRBJ2-1
clone_size: NA
d_call: NA
cdr3_nt: TGTGCCAGCAGGTTGGACAGCTACAATGAGCAGTTCTTC
cdr3_aa: CASRLDSYNEQFF

v_call: TRBV2
j_call: TRBJ1-1
clone_size: few
d_call: TRBD1
cdr3_nt: TGTGCCAGCAGTCTGGGACAGGGGAATTGGGCTTTCTTT
cdr3_aa: CASSLGQGNWAFF

v_call: TRBV7-7
j_call: TRBJ2-2
clone_size: few
d_call: NA
cdr3_nt: TGTGCTAGCAGCGGATCCGGGGAGCTGTTTTTT
cdr3_aa: CASSGSGELFF

v_call: TRBV29-1
j_call: TRBJ2-1
clone_size: NA
d_call: NA
cdr3_nt: TGCAGCGGCTGGGACAACAATGAGCAGTTCTTC
cdr3_aa: CSGWDNNEQFF

v_call: TRBV2
j_call: TRBJ2-7
clone_size: NA
d_call: NA
cdr3_nt: TGTGCCAGTCTTCTCTTCTACGAGCAGTACTTC
cdr3_aa: CASLLFYEQYF

v_call: TRBV5-6
j_call: TRBJ2-5
clone_size: NA
d_call: NA
cdr3_nt: TGTGCCAATCGACAGGAAGAGACCCAGTACTTC
cdr3_aa: CANRQEETQYF

v_call: TRBV27
j_call: TRBJ1-2
clone_size: NA
d_call: NA
cdr3_nt: TGTGCCAGCAGTGGGGCAGGGCACTATGGCTACACCTTC
cdr3_aa: CASSGAGHYGYTF

v_call: TRBV27
j_call: TRBJ1-1
clone_size: once
d_call: TRBD1
cdr3_nt: TGTGCCAGCAGTCGGGGTCGTGGGGACAGTAACACTGAAGCTTTCTTT
cdr3_aa: CASSRGRGDSNTEAFF

v_call: TRBV5-4
j_call: TRBJ1-1
clone_size: NA
d_call: NA
cdr3_nt: TGTGCCAGCAGCTTGCAGGCGAACACTGAAGCTTTCTTT
cdr3_aa: CASSLQANTEAFF

v_call: TRBV5-6
j_call: TRBJ1-1
clone_size: once
d_call: TRBD1
cdr3_nt: TGTGCCAGCAGCTTACTACAGGGGGCGAGGCTTCGAGCTTTCTTT
cdr3_aa: CASSLLQGARLRAFF

v_call: TRBV20-1
j_call: TRBJ1-6
clone_size: NA
d_call: NA
cdr3_nt: TGCAGTGCTAGAGTCAATGCCCTCCACTTT
cdr3_aa: CSARVNALHF

v_call: TRBV1
j_call: TRBJ2-1
clone_size: NA
d_call: NA
cdr3_nt: TGCACCAGCAGCCGAGGACTAGCGGGGGTCAAAGTTAATGAGCAGTTCTTC
cdr3_aa: CTSSRGLAGVKVNEQFF

v_call: TRBV29-1
j_call: TRBJ2-1
clone_size: NA
d_call: TRBD1
cdr3_nt: TGCAGCGTACGAGACAGGGGTCTAGAGAATGAGCAGTTCTTC
cdr3_aa: CSVRDRGLENEQFF

v_call: TRBV13
j_call: TRBJ2-1
clone_size: NA
d_call: NA
cdr3_nt: TGTGCCAGCAGCTTATTCTCCTTCGGGTCCCATGAGCAGTTCTTC
cdr3_aa: CASSLFSFGSHEQFF

v_call: TRBV29-1
j_call: TRBJ2-7
clone_size: NA
d_call: NA
cdr3_nt: TGCAGCGTTGATTCCCCTACGGGGGAGCAGTACTTC
cdr3_aa: CSVDSPTGEQYF

v_call: TRBV30
j_call: TRBJ1-1
clone_size: NA
d_call: NA
cdr3_nt: TGTGCCTGGCATAGAGGTATGACTGAAGCTTTCTTT
cdr3_aa: CAWHRGMTEAFF

v_call: TRBV30
j_call: TRBJ1-2
clone_size: NA
d_call: NA
cdr3_nt: TGTGCCTGGAGTCCGGGACAATTCTATGGCTACACCTTC
cdr3_aa: CAWSPGQFYGYTF

v_call: TRBV5-4
j_call: TRBJ2-3
clone_size: few
d_call: NA
cdr3_nt: TGTGCCAGCAGTCCTAATAGGGCAGATACGCAGTATTTT
cdr3_aa: CASSPNRADTQYF

v_call: TRBV4-3
j_call: TRBJ1-2
clone_size: few
d_call: NA
cdr3_nt: TGCGCCAGCAGCCAAACACAGGGCCTTTACACCTTC
cdr3_aa: CASSQTQGLYTF

v_call: TRBV5-1
j_call: TRBJ1-5
clone_size: NA
d_call: NA
cdr3_nt: TGCGCCAGCAGCCCTGGAGGAGGTGGATCATGGCCCCAGCATTTT
cdr3_aa: CASSPGGGGSWPQHF

v_call: TRBV4-3
j_call: TRBJ2-2
clone_size: NA
d_call: NA
cdr3_nt: TGCGCCAGCAGCCAACCCACAGGGCCAGGCACCGGGGAGCTGTTTTTT
cdr3_aa: CASSQPTGPGTGELFF

v_call: TRBV19
j_call: TRBJ2-7
clone_size: many
d_call: NA
cdr3_nt: TGTGCCAGTAGTATAGATTCGGGGGCTGAACTACGAGAGCAGTACTTC
cdr3_aa: CASSIDSGAELREQYF

v_call: TRBV7-3
j_call: TRBJ2-3
clone_size: NA
d_call: NA
cdr3_nt: TGTGCCAGCAGCGTGGTGGGGGATACGCAGTATTTT
cdr3_aa: CASSVVGDTQYF

v_call: TRBV29-1
j_call: TRBJ2-4
clone_size: NA
d_call: NA
cdr3_nt: TGCAGCGTTCTCGTTAGAGGAGGGGGCGCTTACATTCAGTACTTC
cdr3_aa: CSVLVRGGGAYIQYF

v_call: TRBV5-1
j_call: TRBJ1-1
clone_size: once
d_call: TRBD1
cdr3_nt: TGCGCCAGCAGGCCCCAGGGGGCGAACACTGAAGCTTTCTTT
cdr3_aa: CASRPQGANTEAFF

v_call: TRBV5-4
j_call: TRBJ1-6
clone_size: NA
d_call: TRBD1
cdr3_nt: TGTGCCAGCAGCTGGGACAGCTCCTATAATTCACCCCTCCACTTT
cdr3_aa: CASSWDSSYNSPLHF